The rows below give T cell receptor beta chains drawn from one sample of a study of shared clonotypes between healthy human individuals. Sequencing used immunoSEQ multiplex PCR; TCRdb keeps in-frame clones, though not all of them. The table has around 2.1 million clones, 90% to 95% seen once; the top ten hold approximately 1.7%. Sample: naive CD8+ T cells from PBMCs. These receptor sequences come from a man between 18 and 29 years old in good health. Some clones in this sample may be carry-over from other donors' samples. The CDR3 runs from the conserved cysteine through the conserved F or W. Fields, in order: J gene, clone size, V gene, D gene, CDR3 protein, CDR3 DNA. D genes are given only for firm matches. Size is stated for part of the rows, as once, few or many counts, or as a class when the clone is expanded.

>TRBJ2-4|-|TRBV27|TRBD2
CASSFLGAGAENIQYF
TGTGCCAGCAGTTTCCTTGGGGCGGGAGCGGAAAACATTCAGTACTTC
>TRBJ2-5|-|TRBV27|TRBD2
CASRTGTSGGGETQYF
TGTGCCAGCAGAACCGGGACTAGCGGAGGGGGGGAGACCCAGTACTTC
>TRBJ1-3|-|TRBV6-5|-
CASSYSQVRSGNTIYF
TGTGCCAGCAGTTACTCCCAGGTCCGGTCTGGAAACACCATATATTTT
>TRBJ2-3|-|TRBV27|TRBD2
CASSFYGTSGSTDTQYF
TGTGCCAGCAGTTTTTATGGGACTAGCGGTTCCACAGATACGCAGTATTTT
>TRBJ2-7|-|TRBV5-6|-
CASSLAGTATYEQYF
TGTGCCAGCAGCTTGGCCGGGACGGCTACCTACGAGCAGTACTTC
>TRBJ2-5|-|TRBV18|TRBD2
CASSPGLAGGETQYF
TGTGCCAGCTCACCCGGACTAGCGGGAGGAGAGACCCAGTACTTC
>TRBJ1-4|-|TRBV11-2|-
CASSPQVTNEKLFF
TGTGCCAGCAGCCCCCAGGTGACTAATGAAAAACTGTTTTTT
>TRBJ1-2|-|TRBV7-2|-
CASSLLRRGGGYTF
TGTGCCAGCAGCTTGCTGCGAAGGGGAGGGGGCTACACCTTC
>TRBJ1-1|few|TRBV29-1|TRBD1
CSVVGQGGTEAFF
TGCAGCGTTGTGGGACAGGGCGGTACTGAAGCTTTCTTT
>TRBJ2-7|once|TRBV2|TRBD1
CASSEEGPGTEGLWEQYF
TGTGCCAGCAGTGAAGAAGGGCCCGGGACAGAAGGCCTTTGGGAGCAGTACTTC
>TRBJ2-7|-|TRBV27|-
CASSPPGAGSHEQYF
TGTGCCAGCAGCCCCCCCGGTGCGGGGTCCCACGAGCAGTACTTC
>TRBJ2-3|-|TRBV7-9|TRBD2
CASSLALAGGADTQYF
TGTGCCAGCAGCTTAGCGCTAGCGGGAGGGGCAGATACGCAGTATTTT
>TRBJ2-7|-|TRBV9|-
CASSVGADYEQYF
TGTGCCAGCAGCGTAGGCGCCGACTACGAGCAGTACTTC
>TRBJ2-7|once|TRBV5-6|-
CASSLARTEPYEQYF
TGTGCCAGCAGCTTGGCTCGGACAGAGCCCTACGAGCAGTACTTC
>TRBJ2-2|-|TRBV27|TRBD1
CASSEYDRVYGELFF
TGTGCCAGCAGTGAATACGACAGGGTTTACGGGGAGCTGTTTTTT
>TRBJ1-1|once|TRBV19|-
CASSIRGGSNAEAFF
TGTGCCAGTAGTATTCGAGGGGGATCGAACGCTGAAGCTTTCTTT
>TRBJ2-3|once|TRBV4-3|-
CASSQDFQGTDTQYF
TGCGCCAGCAGCCAAGATTTTCAAGGCACAGATACGCAGTATTTT
>TRBJ2-2|once|TRBV7-9|TRBD1
CASSPLQGRDTGELFF
TGTGCCAGCAGCCCTCTACAGGGGCGGGACACCGGGGAGCTGTTTTTT
>TRBJ1-5|-|TRBV7-9|-
CASSLGERWEPQHF
TGTGCCAGCAGCTTAGGGGAGCGGTGGGAGCCCCAGCATTTT
>TRBJ2-7|-|TRBV28|-
CASSPDYEQYF
TGTGCCAGCAGTCCTGACTACGAGCAGTACTTC
>TRBJ2-1|once|TRBV15|TRBD2
CATSRVGGSSYNEQFF
TGTGCCACCAGCAGAGTCGGGGGGAGCTCCTACAATGAGCAGTTCTTC
>TRBJ1-1|-|TRBV27|-
CASRGLGIDTEAFF
TGTGCCAGCAGAGGGTTGGGGATCGACACTGAAGCTTTCTTT
>TRBJ2-7|-|TRBV6-1|-
CASRPGHSYEQYF
TGTGCCAGCAGACCCGGACATAGCTACGAGCAGTACTTC
>TRBJ1-1|-|TRBV5-4|TRBD1
CASSVPGQGKFEAFF
TGTGCCAGCAGCGTACCGGGACAGGGGAAGTTTGAAGCTTTCTTT
>TRBJ2-7|-|TRBV5-4|-
CASSYEPPPGRGYEQYF
TGTGCCAGCAGCTATGAGCCCCCCCCGGGACGGGGATACGAGCAGTACTTC
>TRBJ1-5|-|TRBV4-3|-
CASSQFVGDNQPQHF
TGCGCCAGCAGCCAATTCGTTGGGGACAATCAGCCCCAGCATTTT
>TRBJ2-1|-|TRBV19|TRBD1
CASSRDRSSYNEQFF
TGTGCCAGTAGTCGGGACAGGAGCTCCTACAATGAGCAGTTCTTC
>TRBJ2-7|-|TRBV7-8|-
CASSLRQDTYEQYF
TGTGCCAGCAGCTTAAGACAGGACACCTACGAGCAGTACTTC
>TRBJ2-6|-|TRBV28|-
CASTQGSGANVLTF
TGTGCCAGCACCCAGGGGTCTGGGGCCAACGTCCTGACTTTC
>TRBJ1-4|-|TRBV28|TRBD1
CASSLAFGTGATNEKLFF
TGTGCCAGCAGTTTAGCGTTTGGGACAGGGGCAACTAATGAAAAACTGTTTTTT
>TRBJ2-3|-|TRBV7-8|-
CASSLGPDTQYF
TGTGCCAGCAGCTTAGGGCCGGATACGCAGTATTTT
>TRBJ2-3|-|TRBV7-3|-
CASSLLGGDTQYF
TGTGCCAGCAGCTTATTAGGCGGAGATACGCAGTATTTT
>TRBJ1-1|-|TRBV28|TRBD1
CASSLRGTGSAEAFF
TGTGCCAGCAGTCTAAGAGGGACAGGGAGCGCTGAAGCTTTCTTT
>TRBJ2-7|-|TRBV2|-
CASSPDSGAYEQYF
TGTGCCAGCAGTCCTGACAGTGGGGCCTACGAGCAGTACTTC
>TRBJ2-7|-|TRBV7-8|-
CASSLAPGRGSSYEQYF
TGTGCCAGCAGCCTGGCCCCGGGCAGGGGTTCCTCCTACGAGCAGTACTTC
>TRBJ1-1|-|TRBV4-3|-
CASSQDFYGNTEAFF
TGCGCCAGCAGCCAAGATTTTTACGGGAACACTGAAGCTTTCTTT
>TRBJ2-7|-|TRBV7-9|-
CASSLERVSSYEQYF
TGTGCCAGCAGCTTAGAGCGGGTTAGCTCCTACGAGCAGTACTTC
>TRBJ1-4|once|TRBV2|-
CASRVQGFREKLFF
TGTGCCAGCAGGGTACAGGGCTTTCGCGAAAAACTGTTTTTT
>TRBJ1-2|-|TRBV10-1|-
CASSDGPTGYTF
TGCGCCAGCAGTGATGGCCCGACAGGCTACACCTTC
>TRBJ2-7|-|TRBV19|-
CASRSPTSYEQYF
TGTGCCAGTAGAAGTCCTACTTCCTACGAGCAGTACTTC
>TRBJ2-5|-|TRBV6-1|-
CASSYATQYF
TGTGCCAGTTCCTACGCAACCCAGTACTTC
>TRBJ2-7|-|TRBV7-9|TRBD1
CASSSGTGKYEQYF
TGTGCCAGCAGCTCCGGGACAGGGAAATACGAGCAGTACTTC
>TRBJ2-1|once|TRBV5-5|-
CASSLGSTSYNEQFF
TGTGCCAGCAGCTTGGGAAGTACCTCCTACAATGAGCAGTTCTTC
>TRBJ2-5|-|TRBV9|TRBD2
CASSGKTSGTKETQYF
TGTGCCAGCAGCGGAAAGACTAGCGGGACCAAAGAGACCCAGTACTTC
>TRBJ2-1|-|TRBV15|-
CATSRADLALYNEQFF
TGTGCCACCAGCAGAGCCGACCTGGCCCTTTACAATGAGCAGTTCTTC
>TRBJ1-2|-|TRBV7-2|-
CASSLVPGDTGGYTF
TGTGCCAGCAGCTTAGTCCCCGGTGATACAGGGGGCTACACCTTC
>TRBJ2-7|-|TRBV9|-
CASSAGGEVGYEQYF
TGTGCCAGCAGCGCAGGGGGGGAAGTAGGCTACGAGCAGTACTTC
>TRBJ1-2|-|TRBV28|-
CASSSPREGFLYGYTF
TGTGCCAGCAGTTCCCCCCGTGAGGGATTTCTCTATGGCTACACCTTC
>TRBJ1-1|few|TRBV4-2|-
CASSPGTAEAFF
TGTGCCAGCAGCCCTGGCACTGCTGAAGCTTTCTTT
>TRBJ2-1|-|TRBV9|-
CASSVAWAYNEQFF
TGTGCCAGCAGCGTAGCTTGGGCCTACAATGAGCAGTTCTTC
>TRBJ2-3|-|TRBV7-3|TRBD2
CASSFGAGVQDTQYF
TGTGCCAGCAGTTTCGGGGCGGGAGTCCAAGATACGCAGTATTTT